This TCR beta chain is from a study of control samples from healthy donors and cancer patients. Using immunoSEQ multiplex PCR, the repertoire was profiled, and TCRdb retains in-frame clones only, with some absent. The sample lists under 130,000 clones, 83% occurring once. This CDR3 region has 16 residues. Germline CDR1 is LNHDA and CDR2 is SQIVND (reference sequence). Trimming took 4 bases from V and 7 from J, leaving 19 bases between them. Material: blood. This TCR derives from a woman aged 50 to 60 in good health. This chain joins TRBV19 and TRBJ2-2, with D perhaps TRBD1 (6 bases). CDR3 DNA sequence: TGTGCCAGTAGTACGCGGACAGTGCGCGCTGGCGGGGAGCTGTTTTTT. It yields the protein CASSTRTVRAGGELFF.